This TCR beta chain is from a study of response to subunit inactivated influenza vaccine. TCRdb re-derived calls from the RT-PCR reads in MiXCR, one entry per CDR3 protein. The sample has 600,000 to 850,000 distinct CDR3 sequences, about 14% seen once; the top ten hold roughly 7.6%. Broader study findings: The authors offered the suggestion that each seasonal influenza vaccination recruits few new T cells.

In this sample, this clonotype turned up a few times. The antigen is not known. The CDR3 is 13 amino acids. CDR1 is MDHEN, CDR2 SYDVKM, per germline. Deletions cut 2 bases from V and 5 bases from J, with 10 bases between. The clonotype originates from a man over 45 who received an inactivated influenza vaccine. Sequenced here: PBMCs from blood, sampled around 15 days before vaccination. This sequence joins TRBV28 and TRBJ2-7; D is possibly TRBD2 (6 bases). The DNA of the CDR3 is TGTGCCAGCAGTTTAAGCGGGCGGAACGAGCAGTACTTC. Its translation is CASSLSGRNEQYF.